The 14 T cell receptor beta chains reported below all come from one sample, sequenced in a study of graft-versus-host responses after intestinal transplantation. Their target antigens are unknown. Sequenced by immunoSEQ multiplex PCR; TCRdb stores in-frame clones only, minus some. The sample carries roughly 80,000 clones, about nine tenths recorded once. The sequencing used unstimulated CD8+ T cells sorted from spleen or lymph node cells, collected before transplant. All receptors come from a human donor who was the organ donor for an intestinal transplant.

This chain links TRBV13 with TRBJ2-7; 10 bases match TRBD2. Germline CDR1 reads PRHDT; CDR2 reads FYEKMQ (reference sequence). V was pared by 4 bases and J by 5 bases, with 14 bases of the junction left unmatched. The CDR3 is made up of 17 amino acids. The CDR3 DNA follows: TGTGCCAGCAGCTGGGGCCAGCGGGGGGGCCTTACCCACGAGCAGTACTTC. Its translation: CASSWGQRGGLTHEQYF.

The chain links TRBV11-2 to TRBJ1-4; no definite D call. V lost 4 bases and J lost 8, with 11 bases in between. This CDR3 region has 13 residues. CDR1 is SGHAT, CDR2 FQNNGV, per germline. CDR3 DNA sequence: TGTGCCAGCAGCTCAACATATGGGGAAAAACTGTTTTTT. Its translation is CASSSTYGEKLFF.

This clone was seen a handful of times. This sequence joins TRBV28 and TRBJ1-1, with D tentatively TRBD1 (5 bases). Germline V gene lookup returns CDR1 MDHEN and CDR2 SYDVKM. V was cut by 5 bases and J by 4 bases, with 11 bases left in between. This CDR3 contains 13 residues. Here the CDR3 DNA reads TGTGCCAGCAGTATCGGGGGGGGCACTGAAGCTTTCTTT. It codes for CASSIGGGTEAFF.

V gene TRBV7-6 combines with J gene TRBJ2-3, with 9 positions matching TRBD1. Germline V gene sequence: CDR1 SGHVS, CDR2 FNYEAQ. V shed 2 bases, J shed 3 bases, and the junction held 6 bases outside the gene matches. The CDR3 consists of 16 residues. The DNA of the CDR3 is TGTGCCAGCAGCTTAAGCGGGACAGGGTGGACAGATACGCAGTATTTT. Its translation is CASSLSGTGWTDTQYF.

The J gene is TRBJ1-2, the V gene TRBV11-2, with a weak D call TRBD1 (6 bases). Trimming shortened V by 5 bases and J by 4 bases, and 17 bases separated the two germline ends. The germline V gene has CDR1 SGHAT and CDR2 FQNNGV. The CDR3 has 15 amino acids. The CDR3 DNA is TGTGCCAGCAGCGACCGGGACACCCATCCCTATGGCTACACCTTC. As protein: CASSDRDTHPYGYTF.

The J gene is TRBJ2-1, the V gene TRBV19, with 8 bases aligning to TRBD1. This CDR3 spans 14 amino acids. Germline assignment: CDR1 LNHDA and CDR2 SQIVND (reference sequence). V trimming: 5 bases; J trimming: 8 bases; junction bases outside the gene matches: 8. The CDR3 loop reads CASSLLGQGDEQFF. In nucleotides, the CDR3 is TGTGCCAGTAGTCTCCTCGGACAGGGCGATGAGCAGTTCTTC.

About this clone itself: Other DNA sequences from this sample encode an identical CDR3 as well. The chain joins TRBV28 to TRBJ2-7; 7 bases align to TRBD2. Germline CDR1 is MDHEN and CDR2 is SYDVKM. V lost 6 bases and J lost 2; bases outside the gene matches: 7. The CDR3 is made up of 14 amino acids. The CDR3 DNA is TGTGCCAGCAGGCCAGCGGGGCTAGCCTACGAGCAGTACTTC. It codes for CASRPAGLAYEQYF.

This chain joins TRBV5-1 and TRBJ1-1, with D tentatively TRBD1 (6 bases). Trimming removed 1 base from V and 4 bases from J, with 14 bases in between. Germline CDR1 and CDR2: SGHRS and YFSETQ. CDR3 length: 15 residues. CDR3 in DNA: TGCGCCAGCAGCTTGAACAGAGGGGGTTTCACTGAAGCTTTCTTT. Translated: CASSLNRGGFTEAFF.

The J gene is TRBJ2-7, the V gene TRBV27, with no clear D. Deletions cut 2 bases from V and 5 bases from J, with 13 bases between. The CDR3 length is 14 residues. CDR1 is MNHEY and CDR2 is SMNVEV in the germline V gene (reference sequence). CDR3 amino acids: CASSLTTSYHEQYF. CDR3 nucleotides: TGTGCCAGCAGTTTAACCACATCATACCACGAGCAGTACTTC.

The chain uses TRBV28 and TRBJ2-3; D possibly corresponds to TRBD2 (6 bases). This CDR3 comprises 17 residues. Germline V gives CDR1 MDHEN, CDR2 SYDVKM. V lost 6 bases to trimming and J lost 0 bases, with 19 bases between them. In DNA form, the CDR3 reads TGTGCCAGCAGCCCCGAACAGACTAGTCTGAGCACAGATACGCAGTATTTT. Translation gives CASSPEQTSLSTDTQYF.

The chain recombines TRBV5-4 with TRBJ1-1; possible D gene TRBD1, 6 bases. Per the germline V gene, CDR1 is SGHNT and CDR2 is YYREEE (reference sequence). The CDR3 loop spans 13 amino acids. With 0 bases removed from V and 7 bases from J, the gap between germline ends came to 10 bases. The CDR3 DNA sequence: TGTGCCAGCAGCTTGGAAGGGGGGGATGAAGCTTTCTTT. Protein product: CASSLEGGDEAFF.

This CDR3 reads CASSDGEGVGNQPQHF. DNA of the CDR3: TGTGCCAGCAGTGATGGCGAAGGAGTTGGCAATCAGCCCCAGCATTTT. The chain links TRBV6-1 to TRBJ1-5; D unclear. CDR1 MNHNS and CDR2 SASEGT come from the germline V gene. The CDR3 covers 16 residues. V was shortened by 3 bases and J by 2 bases, with 14 bases between the two germline ends.

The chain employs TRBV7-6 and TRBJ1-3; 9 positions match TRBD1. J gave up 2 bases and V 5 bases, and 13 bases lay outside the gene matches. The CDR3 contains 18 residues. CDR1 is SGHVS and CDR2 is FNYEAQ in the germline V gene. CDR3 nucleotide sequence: TGTGCCAGCAGCCCGAGTGGTTATGGGACAGGGCCTGGAAACACCATATATTTT. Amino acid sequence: CASSPSGYGTGPGNTIYF.

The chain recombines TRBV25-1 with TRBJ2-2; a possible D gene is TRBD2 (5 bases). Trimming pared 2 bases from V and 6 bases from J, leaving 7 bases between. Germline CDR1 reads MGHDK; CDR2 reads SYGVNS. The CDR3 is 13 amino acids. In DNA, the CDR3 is TGTGCCAGCAGTGAAAAGGAGGCCGGGGAGCTGTTTTTT. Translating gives CASSEKEAGELFF.